A single sample gave rise to the 4 T cell receptor beta chains below, sequenced in a study of T cell responses to AZD1222 COVID-19 vaccine. The table came from immunoSEQ multiplex PCR; TCRdb's copy has only in-frame clones and leaves some out. The sample has over 100,000 clones, roughly 89% seen once. Sample: peripheral blood, taken on day 0 of AZD1222 vaccination. These receptors were collected from an adult in good health.

This chain links TRBV6-6 with TRBJ2-7, with 7 bases identical to TRBD2. This CDR3 has 16 residues. V lost 0 bases and J lost 6; bases outside the gene matches: 11. Germline values: CDR1 MNHNY, CDR2 SVGAGI (reference sequence). The CDR3 sequence: CASSYSGREPPPEQYF. CDR3 nucleotides: TGTGCCAGCAGTTACTCGGGGCGGGAGCCCCCCCCCGAGCAGTACTTC.

The chain employs TRBV19 and TRBJ1-1, with D possibly matching TRBD1 (5 bases). Germline CDR1 is LNHDA and CDR2 is SQIVND (reference sequence). The CDR3 has 17 amino acids. V lost 3 bases to trimming and J lost 1 base, with 18 bases between them. This CDR3 is CASSMGYRGSTNTEAFF. The CDR3 nucleotides are TGTGCCAGTAGTATGGGGTATCGGGGGTCTACGAACACTGAAGCTTTCTTT.

This rearrangement joins TRBV12-3 or TRBV12-4 to TRBJ2-1, with TRBD2 as a possible D gene (5 bases). Trimming pared 7 bases from V and 8 bases from J, leaving 12 bases between. The CDR3 spans 12 residues. In nucleotides, the CDR3 is TGTGCCAGCACCACCCAACTAGATGAGCAGTTCTTC. It is translated as CASTTQLDEQFF.

The chain carries TRBV7-6 and TRBJ2-1; 10 bases fit TRBD2. The ends lost 1 base at V and 0 bases at J; junction bases unmatched: 3. The germline V gene encodes CDR1 SGHVS and CDR2 FNYEAQ. This CDR3 is built from 17 residues. In nucleotides, the CDR3 is TGTGCCAGCAGCTTAGAGCTAGCGGGGGTCTCCTACAATGAGCAGTTCTTC. Translating gives CASSLELAGVSYNEQFF.